Listed here are 31 T cell receptor beta chains from one sample, sequenced in a study of T cell responses to AZD1222 COVID-19 vaccine. The assay was immunoSEQ multiplex PCR, and TCRdb's table has in-frame clones only and misses some. The sample shows roughly 100,000 clones, 86% of them seen only once. Here the sequenced sample was peripheral blood, taken on day 0 of AZD1222 vaccination. The receptors were sampled from an adult in good health.

This sequence joins TRBV6-6 and TRBJ2-2; D unclear. This CDR3 comprises 16 residues. The germline gives CDR1 MNHNY, CDR2 SVGAGI (reference sequence). Trimming left V 5 bases short and J 0 bases short, with 13 bases between. The CDR3 region is CASSRRPNANTGELFF. In DNA form, the CDR3 reads TGTGCCAGCAGTCGACGACCAAACGCGAACACCGGGGAGCTGTTTTTT.

The V and J genes are TRBV12-2 and TRBJ2-3; no DNA check was done on the table's D call, TRBD2. TRBV12-2 counts as a pseudogene. The CDR3 spans 19 residues. The CDR3 bases are TGTGCAAGTCGCCGTTTCAGAGGGACGGGAGGGCCGGGCACAGATACGCAGTATTTT. This translates into CASRRFRGTGGPGTDTQYF.

The V gene is TRBV5-1, the J gene TRBJ1-2; possibly TRBD1 for D (5 bases). The V end lost 5 bases, the J end lost 3 bases, and 11 bases lay between the germline ends. The CDR3 loop spans 13 amino acids. Per the germline V gene, CDR1 is SGHRS and CDR2 is YFSETQ. CDR3 in DNA: TGCGCCAGCAGTGGCCAGGGTGACTATGGCTACACCTTC. This codes for CASSGQGDYGYTF.

The chain carries TRBV5-1 and TRBJ1-6; no definite D call. Trimming removed 1 base from V and 5 bases from J, with 7 bases in between. CDR3 size: 14 residues. CDR1 is SGHRS, CDR2 YFSETQ, per germline. The CDR3 DNA sequence: TGCGCCAGCAGCTTGTCCCCGAATAATTCACCCCTCCACTTT. It is translated as CASSLSPNNSPLHF.

The chain joins TRBV7-3 to TRBJ1-1, with 8 bases matching TRBD1. After removal of 1 base from V and 6 bases from J, the junction contained 7 bases not matched to a gene. Germline CDR1 is SGHTA and CDR2 is FQGTGA. The CDR3 contains 15 residues. The CDR3 protein is CASSLMQGAAAEAFF. The CDR3 nucleotides are TGTGCCAGCAGCTTAATGCAGGGGGCGGCGGCTGAAGCTTTCTTT.

The rearrangement links TRBV14 to TRBJ1-6; 8 nucleotides line up with TRBD1. CDR3 length: 15 residues. The V segment lost 4 bases and the J segment 5 bases; nucleotides outside the gene matches: 4. Germline V gives CDR1 SGHDN, CDR2 FVKESK. CDR3 in amino acids: CASSLLTGDNSPLHF. The CDR3 nucleotides read TGTGCCAGCAGCCTTTTGACAGGGGATAATTCACCCCTCCACTTT.

The chain couples TRBV7-9 to TRBJ1-1, with a tentative D call TRBD1 (6 bases). This CDR3 contains 16 residues. Trimming removed 2 bases from V and 3 bases from J, with 16 bases in between. The germline gives CDR1 SEHNR, CDR2 FQNEAQ (reference sequence). The CDR3 DNA follows: TGTGCCAGCAGCTTAACTCCTCAGGGGATGTACACTGAAGCTTTCTTT. Protein sequence: CASSLTPQGMYTEAFF.

The chain links TRBV28 to TRBJ2-5; 7 bases match TRBD2. The V and J ends lost 6 bases and 1 base, in that order; junction bases with no gene match: 8. The CDR3 contains 15 residues. The V gene's germline CDR1 is MDHEN and CDR2 SYDVKM. CDR3 DNA sequence: TGTGCCAGCAGCCCGGGACTACCCGGCCAAGAGACCCAGTACTTC. Residues: CASSPGLPGQETQYF.

This clone was found many times. The chain links TRBV4-3 to TRBJ1-5; D is possibly TRBD1 (5 bases). The V end lost 3 bases, the J end lost 0 bases, and 9 bases lay between the germline ends. Germline CDR1 is LGHNA and CDR2 is YSLEER. CDR3 size: 15 residues. The CDR3 region has the DNA TGCGCCAGCAGCCAGGGGACTTATAGCAATCAGCCCCAGCATTTT. This codes for CASSQGTYSNQPQHF.

V is TRBV28 and J is TRBJ2-7, with a possible D match to TRBD2 (6 bases). Germline assignment: CDR1 MDHEN and CDR2 SYDVKM. Trimming took off 6 bases at V and 2 bases at J, with 17 bases between the two ends. This CDR3 contains 15 residues. The CDR3 DNA follows: TGTGCCAGCAGAGGTAATTTGGGAGGAGCCTACGAGCAGTACTTC. This sequence encodes CASRGNLGGAYEQYF.

The V call is TRBV27, the J call TRBJ1-2; D gene ambiguous. There are 13 residues in the CDR3. Trimming removed 3 bases at V and 5 bases at J, with 10 bases between. Germline-derived CDR1 and CDR2 are MNHEY and SMNVEV (reference sequence). CDR3 sequence: CASSLEGRYGYTF. Written as DNA, the CDR3 is TGTGCCAGCAGTTTGGAGGGCCGGTATGGCTACACCTTC.

V and J are TRBV5-6 and TRBJ1-4; TRBD1 aligns across 7 bases. There are 13 residues in the CDR3. With V trimmed by 4 bases and J by 6 bases, 3 bases remained unmatched. Germline-derived CDR1 and CDR2 are SGHDT and YYEEEE. DNA for the CDR3: TGTGCCAGCAGCGAGGACAGGCATGAAAAACTGTTTTTT. Translation: CASSEDRHEKLFF. The variable domain in full, completed from reference TRBV5-6 and TRBJ1-4, reads DAGVTQSPTHLIKTRGQQVTLRCSPKSGHDTVSWYQQALGQGPQFIFQYYEEEERQRGNFPDRFSGHQFPNYSSELNVNALLLGDSALYLCASSEDRHEKLFFGSGTQLSVL.

The chain uses TRBV21-1 and TRBJ2-1. TRBV21-1 is tagged as a pseudogene. This CDR3 is built from 13 residues. This CDR3 reads CASSTEDGNEQFF. The CDR3 DNA sequence: TGTGCCAGCAGCACCGAGGACGGCAATGAGCAGTTCTTC.

Points on this clone: One end of the junction fails to match germline, which may point to a read error. This sequence joins TRBV12-3 or TRBV12-4 and TRBJ1-1, with D uncertain. CDR3 length equals 12 residues. Written as DNA, the CDR3 is TGTGCCAGCACTCCATTCGGGGAGAATATACACTTT. Protein product: CASTPFGENIHF.

This clone was recorded a few times. This chain joins TRBV5-5 and TRBJ2-5; D not certain. With 2 bases removed from V and 4 bases from J, the gap between germline ends came to 6 bases. Looked up from germline, CDR1 is SGHKS and CDR2 is YYEKEE (reference sequence). The CDR3 totals 12 residues. The CDR3 here is CASSFSAETQYF. As DNA, the CDR3 is TGTGCCAGCAGCTTTTCCGCAGAGACCCAGTACTTC.

This clone came up once. This sequence joins TRBV18 and TRBJ2-1, with D possibly matching TRBD2 (6 bases). The germline gives CDR1 KGHSH, CDR2 LQKENI. CDR3 size: 15 residues. The V end lost 8 bases, the J end lost 4 bases, and 18 bases lay between the germline ends. CDR3 sequence: CASEPRREDYNEQFF. The CDR3 DNA is TGTGCCAGCGAACCTCGGAGGGAGGATTACAATGAGCAGTTCTTC.

The count of this clone is one. The CDR3 loop is CASSVLGGQREQYF. In nucleotides, the CDR3 is TGTGCCAGCAGTGTTCTTGGGGGGCAACGCGAGCAGTACTTC. The chain carries TRBV27 and TRBJ2-7; either TRBD1 or TRBD2 may supply D (6 bases each). Trimming shortened V by 5 bases and J by 6 bases, and 17 bases separated the two germline ends. This CDR3 comprises 14 residues. Germline V CDR1 and CDR2: MNHEY, SMNVEV (reference sequence).

The CDR3 nucleotides read TGTGCCAGCAGTTTAAGTGACATCACTGAAGCTTTCTTT. Translated, it gives CASSLSDITEAFF. This chain joins TRBV27 and TRBJ1-1, with unresolved D. The CDR3 is 13 amino acids. In germline, CDR1 is MNHEY, CDR2 SMNVEV (reference sequence). The germline V and J ends were trimmed by 2 bases and 4 bases, with 8 bases remaining between them.

Concerning this clone itself: Other DNA sequences in the sample encode the same CDR3. This sequence joins TRBV27 and TRBJ2-2; D perhaps matches TRBD2 (5 bases). The CDR3 sequence is 15 residues long. CDR1 and CDR2 (germline): MNHEY, SMNVEV (reference sequence). V lost 2 bases and J lost 4, with 11 bases in between. In DNA, the CDR3 is TGTGCCAGCAGTTTACGGGGTTTGGGCACCGGGGAGCTGTTTTTT. Amino acid sequence: CASSLRGLGTGELFF.

The rearrangement uses TRBV19 and TRBJ1-1; 7 nucleotides align to TRBD1. Trimming cost V 5 bases and J 1 base; bases outside gene matches: 4. CDR1 and CDR2 (germline): LNHDA, SQIVND (reference sequence). This CDR3 has 14 amino acids. CDR3 loop: CASSLAGGNTEAFF. CDR3 nucleotide sequence: TGTGCCAGTAGTCTCGCAGGGGGGAACACTGAAGCTTTCTTT.

The gene calls are TRBV30 and TRBJ1-1; D is uncertain. CDR3 length equals 13 residues. From germline, CDR1 is GTSNPN and CDR2 SVGIG (reference sequence). V was trimmed by 1 base and J by 1 base, leaving 7 bases between them. The CDR3: CAWSGLRNTEAFF. Written as DNA, the CDR3 is TGTGCCTGGAGTGGCCTCAGGAACACTGAAGCTTTCTTT.

The chain joins TRBV5-1 to TRBJ2-2; D is undetermined. This CDR3 has 16 residues. The germline V gene encodes CDR1 SGHRS and CDR2 YFSETQ. Trimming shortened V by 4 bases and J by 0 bases, and 13 bases separated the two germline ends. The CDR3 here is CASSNGVGSNTGELFF. CDR3 nucleotide sequence: TGCGCCAGCAGCAATGGAGTAGGATCGAACACCGGGGAGCTGTTTTTT.

V usage is TRBV28 and J usage is TRBJ2-1; TRBD2 is a possible D gene (5 bases). The V gene lost 4 bases and the J gene lost 8 bases, with 21 bases spanning the gap. CDR1 MDHEN and CDR2 SYDVKM come from the germline V gene. The CDR3 is made up of 16 amino acids. Here the CDR3 reads CASSSYSGRGKDEQFF. The CDR3 DNA follows: TGTGCCAGCAGTTCCTACTCAGGCCGGGGTAAGGATGAGCAGTTCTTC.

The rearrangement uses TRBV1 and TRBJ1-6; TRBD1, the D gene given by the table, was not confirmed from the DNA. TRBV1 is assigned pseudogene status. This CDR3 has 19 amino acids. This CDR3 is CTSSHLPGTGAFDNSPLHF. The CDR3 coding sequence is TGCACCAGCAGCCACTTACCCGGGACAGGGGCGTTCGATAATTCACCCCTCCACTTT.

This clone was detected only once. The chain has TRBV10-3 and TRBJ1-3; 7 bases are shared with TRBD1. Trimming at V came to 7 bases and at J to 1 base, leaving 16 bases not matched to a gene. CDR3 length equals 18 residues. Germline V lookup: CDR1 ENHRY, CDR2 SYGVKD. Here the CDR3 reads CAITLWDRPIGSGNTIYF. CDR3 sequence (DNA): TGTGCCATCACTCTCTGGGACAGACCGATAGGATCTGGAAACACCATATATTTT.

Written as DNA, the CDR3 is TGTGCCAGCAGCATTAACAAGTTAACCGAGCTGTTTTTT. Protein sequence: CASSINKLTELFF. The chain couples TRBV7-3 to TRBJ2-2, with unresolved D. Germline assignment: CDR1 SGHTA and CDR2 FQGTGA. This CDR3 is built from 13 residues. V shed 5 bases and J shed 11 bases, with 15 bases lying between them.

Here the CDR3 DNA reads TGTGCCAGCAGCGGGACAGGGCAGTGGGGCGTTGGAAACACCATATATTTT. Protein sequence: CASSGTGQWGVGNTIYF. The chain recombines TRBV28 with TRBJ1-3; 9 bases align to TRBD1. Germline values: CDR1 MDHEN, CDR2 SYDVKM. The CDR3 has 17 amino acids. The V and J ends lost 6 bases and 3 bases, in that order; junction bases with no gene match: 12.

This clone was found once. This chain joins TRBV7-2 and TRBJ1-5; D gene unclear. The CDR3 is made up of 14 amino acids. Germline values: CDR1 SGHTA, CDR2 FQGNSA. V gave up 1 base and J gave up 6 bases, with 10 bases separating them. The CDR3 DNA reads as TGTGCCAGCAGCTTAGTTCCGGGGATTCAGCCCCAGCATTTT. It is translated as CASSLVPGIQPQHF.

The chain combines TRBV5-1 with TRBJ1-1; D is unresolved. The V and J ends lost 0 bases and 3 bases respectively, with 12 bases between them. The CDR3 is 15 amino acids. The germline gives CDR1 SGHRS, CDR2 YFSETQ. CDR3 DNA: TGCGCCAGCAGCTTGGGAGTGGGGTGGGACACTGAAGCTTTCTTT. Amino acid sequence: CASSLGVGWDTEAFF.

The J gene is TRBJ2-7, the V gene TRBV13; TRBD1 matches 9 bases. CDR1 PRHDT and CDR2 FYEKMQ come from the germline V gene (reference sequence). The CDR3 runs 15 residues. Trimming cost V 5 bases and J 4 bases; bases outside gene matches: 9. CDR3 coding DNA: TGTGCCAGCAGCCGATCGAACAGGGGGCAATACGAGCAGTACTTC. Amino acid sequence: CASSRSNRGQYEQYF.

V gene TRBV9 combines with J gene TRBJ2-7, with 8 bases identical to TRBD2. This CDR3 is built from 15 residues. The V and J ends lost 0 bases and 7 bases, in that order; junction bases with no gene match: 9. CDR1 is SGDLS and CDR2 is YYNGEE in the germline V gene. The CDR3 sequence: CASSVAGRAPGEQYF. The CDR3 DNA reads as TGTGCCAGCAGCGTAGCCGGGAGGGCCCCAGGGGAGCAGTACTTC.